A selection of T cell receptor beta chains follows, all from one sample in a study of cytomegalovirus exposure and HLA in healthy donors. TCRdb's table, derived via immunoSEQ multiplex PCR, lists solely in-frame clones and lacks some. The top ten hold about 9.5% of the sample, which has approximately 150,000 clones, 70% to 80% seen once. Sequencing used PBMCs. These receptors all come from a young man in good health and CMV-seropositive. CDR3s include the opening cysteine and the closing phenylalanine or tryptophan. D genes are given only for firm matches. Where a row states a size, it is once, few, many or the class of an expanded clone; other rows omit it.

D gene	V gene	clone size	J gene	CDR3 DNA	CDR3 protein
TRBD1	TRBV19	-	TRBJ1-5	TGTGCCAGTAGTGGAACCGGGACAGTAATTAGCAATCAGCCCCAGCATTTT	CASSGTGTVISNQPQHF
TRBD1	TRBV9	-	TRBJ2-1	TGTGCCAGCAGCGTAGCCGGGACAGGGGCCAATGAGCAGTTCTTC	CASSVAGTGANEQFF
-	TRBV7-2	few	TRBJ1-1	TGTGCCAGCTCCCGAGGGAGGGAGGCTGAAGCTTTCTTT	CASSRGREAEAFF
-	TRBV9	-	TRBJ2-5	TGTGCCAGCAGCGAGAAGGAGGGGGGGGAGTGGGAGACCCAGTACTTC	CASSEKEGGEWETQYF
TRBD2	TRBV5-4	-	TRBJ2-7	TGTGCCAGCAGCTTTAGACTAGCGGGAGCAAGGGAGCAGTACTTC	CASSFRLAGAREQYF
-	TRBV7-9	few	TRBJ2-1	TGTGCCAGCAGCCCCACGCGCGGTGGGGGGGCCCTCACCAATGAGCAGTTCTTC	CASSPTRGGGALTNEQFF
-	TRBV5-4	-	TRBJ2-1	TGTGCCAGCATCGGCGGGACCTACAATGAGCAGTTCTTC	CASIGGTYNEQFF
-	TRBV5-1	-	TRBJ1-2	TGCGCCAGCAGCTTCGGACAGAACTATGGCTACACCTTC	CASSFGQNYGYTF
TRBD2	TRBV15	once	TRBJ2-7	TGTGCCACCAGCAGACTAGCGGGAGGAGGACGGGGCTCCTACGAGCAGTACTTC	CATSRLAGGGRGSYEQYF
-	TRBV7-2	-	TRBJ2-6	TGTGCCAGCAGCTTCGGCAGGGTCCCTGGGGCCAACGTCCTGACTTTC	CASSFGRVPGANVLTF
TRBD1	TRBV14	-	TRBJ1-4	TGTGCCAGCAGCCCCTCGAGGGGGCCTAATGAAAAACTGTTTTTT	CASSPSRGPNEKLFF
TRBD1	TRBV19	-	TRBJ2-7	TGTGCCAGTAGCAGGACAGGGGTCTCCTACGAGCAGTACTTC	CASSRTGVSYEQYF
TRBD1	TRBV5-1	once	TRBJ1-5	TGCGCCAGCAGCTTGGTAGGGGGCATGGGCAATCAGCCCCAGCATTTT	CASSLVGGMGNQPQHF
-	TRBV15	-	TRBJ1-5	TGTGCCACCAGCAGGAGAGAATCCAATCAGCCCCAGCATTTT	CATSRRESNQPQHF
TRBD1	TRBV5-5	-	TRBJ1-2	TGTGCCAGCAGCCCATTAGGGGACAGTAGTCGCGGTGGCTACACCTTC	CASSPLGDSSRGGYTF
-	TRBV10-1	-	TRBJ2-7	TGCGCCAGCAGTGATCGTACGACAGTCTACGAGCAGTACTTC	CASSDRTTVYEQYF
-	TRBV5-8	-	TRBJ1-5	TGTGCCAGCAGTTTTGGGGGGGATCAGCCCCAGCATTTT	CASSFGGDQPQHF
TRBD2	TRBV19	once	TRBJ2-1	TGTGCCAGTAGTCTGGGACTAGCCTGCAATGAGCAGTTCTTC	CASSLGLACNEQFF
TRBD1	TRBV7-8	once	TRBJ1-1	TGTGCCAGCAGCCCCAACAGGGGAGGTACTGAAGCTTTCTTT	CASSPNRGGTEAFF
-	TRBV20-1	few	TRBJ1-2	TGCAGTGCTGGGGACACTCAGGACACCTTC	CSAGDTQDTF
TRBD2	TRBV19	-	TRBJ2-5	TGTGCCAGTAGTATAGGGGGCGGGAGGGCCCAGTTCGGGACCCAGTACTTC	CASSIGGGRAQFGTQYF
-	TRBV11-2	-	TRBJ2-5	TGTGCCAGCACCATTGGAGGGGAGTATATGGCCCAGTACTTC	CASTIGGEYMAQYF
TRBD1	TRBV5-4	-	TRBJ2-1	TGTGCCAGCAGCCTGGGACAGGCCGGCTCCTACAATGAGCAGTTCTTC	CASSLGQAGSYNEQFF
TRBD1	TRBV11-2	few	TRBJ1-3	TGTGCCAGCAGCTCCGGACAGGTCGGCACCATATATTTT	CASSSGQVGTIYF
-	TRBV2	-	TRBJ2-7	TGTGCCAGCACCCGCCGGGACACATACTACGAGCAGTACTTC	CASTRRDTYYEQYF
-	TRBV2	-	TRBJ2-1	TGTGCCAGCAGGGGGACATACTCCTACAATGAGCAGTTCTTC	CASRGTYSYNEQFF
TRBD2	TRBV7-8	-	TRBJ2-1	TGTGCCAGCAGCTTAGGGGTTGGGGCGGGAGCCTACAATGAGCAGTTCTTC	CASSLGVGAGAYNEQFF
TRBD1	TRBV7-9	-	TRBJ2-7	TGTGCCAGCAGCCCCTGGGACAGGGGGGGCTACGAGCAGTACTTC	CASSPWDRGGYEQYF
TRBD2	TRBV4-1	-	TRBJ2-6	TGCGCCAGCAGCCAAGGTACTAGCGGGGGGACCAATTCTGGGGCCAACGTCCTGACTTTC	CASSQGTSGGTNSGANVLTF
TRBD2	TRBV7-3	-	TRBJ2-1	TGTGCCAGCAGCTTAATCTCCGGGACTAGCGGGGGTTACAATGAGCAGTTCTTC	CASSLISGTSGGYNEQFF
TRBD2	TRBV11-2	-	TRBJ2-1	TGTGCCAGCAGCTTACGACTAGCGGGAAACAATGAGCAGTTCTTC	CASSLRLAGNNEQFF
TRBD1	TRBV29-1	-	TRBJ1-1	TGCAGCGCGGGACAGTCGAACACTGAAGCTTTCTTT	CSAGQSNTEAFF
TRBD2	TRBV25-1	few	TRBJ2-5	TGTGCCAGCAGTGAAAGGCGCGGGAGGGGAGGGCAAGAGACCCAGTACTTC	CASSERRGRGGQETQYF
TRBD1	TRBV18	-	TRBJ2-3	TGTGCCAGCTCACCACTTCGACAGGGGGTTTTGACAGATACGCAGTATTTT	CASSPLRQGVLTDTQYF
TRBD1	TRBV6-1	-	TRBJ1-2	TGTGCCAGCAGTGACCTGGACCGGGACAGGTTGTTCTTC	CASSDLDRDRLFF
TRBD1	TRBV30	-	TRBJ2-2	TGTGCCTGGAGTGTACTAAGGGGGCGGGTGGTTGGGGAGCTGTTTTTT	CAWSVLRGRVVGELFF
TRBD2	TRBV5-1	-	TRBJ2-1	TGCGCCAGCAGCTTGGATCCTGGGACTAGCGGGAATAGTGGGCAGTTCTTC	CASSLDPGTSGNSGQFF
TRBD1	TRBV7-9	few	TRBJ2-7	TGTGCCAGCAGCTCCGGCCCCGACAGGGGAGGAGAGCAGTACTTC	CASSSGPDRGGEQYF
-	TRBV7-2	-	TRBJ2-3	TGTGCCAGCAGCTTTGTTAGTCTCCCAGATACGCAGTATTTT	CASSFVSLPDTQYF
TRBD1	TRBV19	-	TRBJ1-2	TGTGCCAGTAGTATGACAGGGGACTATGGCTACACCTTC	CASSMTGDYGYTF
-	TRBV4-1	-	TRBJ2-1	TGCGCCAGCAGCCAAGAAAGGGGAAGGATAGGAGGGACGTTTACCTACAATGAGCAGTTCTTC	CASSQERGRIGGTFTYNEQFF
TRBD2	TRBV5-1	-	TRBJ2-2	TGCGCCAGCAGCTTGGATATCCTAGCGGGAGCTAACACCGGGGAGCTGTTTTTT	CASSLDILAGANTGELFF
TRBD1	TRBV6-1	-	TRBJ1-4	TGTGCCAGCAGTGAAGGGGGACAGGGGGTTCGAAAACTGTTTTTT	CASSEGGQGVRKLFF
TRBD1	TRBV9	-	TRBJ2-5	TGTGCCAGCAGCCCCAACAGGGGTGTGGAGACCCAGTACTTC	CASSPNRGVETQYF
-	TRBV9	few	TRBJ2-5	TGTGCCAGCAGCGTAGGAGTGGTACAAGAGACCCAGTACTTC	CASSVGVVQETQYF
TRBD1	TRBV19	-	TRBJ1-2	TGTGCCAGTAGCCAGGTGAGGGGACAGACTGGCTACACCTTC	CASSQVRGQTGYTF